The rows below give T cell receptor beta chains drawn from one sample of a study of OX40 agonist ivuxolimab in advanced cancers. The assay was immunoSEQ multiplex PCR, and TCRdb's table has in-frame clones only and misses some. The data hold about 80,000 clones, with about 86% observed a single time. Sequences were derived from CD4+ or CD8+ T cells sorted from blood, sampled in a trial of the OX40 agonist ivuxolimab. The receptors here all came from an adult with an advanced solid tumor such as melanoma, head and neck, liver or kidney cancer. CDR3s include the opening cysteine and the closing phenylalanine or tryptophan. Each record gives: clone size, J gene, V gene, CDR3 protein. Some rows mark clone size as missing; the rest say once, few, many or name a class of expanded clone.

-	TRBJ1-2	TRBV4-2	CASSQEGQPNYGYTF
once	TRBJ2-2	TRBV7-3	CASSPRDRLSTIPGELFF
-	TRBJ2-2	TRBV7-2	CAKGALLGTGELFF
-	TRBJ2-6	TRBV5-4	CASSFGGPYPGANVLTF
-	TRBJ1-2	TRBV5-4	CASSRPLGGAGYGYTF
-	TRBJ1-5	TRBV15	CATSLGTAERQPQHF
-	TRBJ2-5	TRBV7-2	CASSWGPGPQETQYF
few	TRBJ1-1	TRBV30	CAWSYRTGAFF
-	TRBJ2-7	TRBV18	CASSPYPRDRGDYEQYF
-	TRBJ1-1	TRBV7-9	CASSLALAGAGEAFF
-	TRBJ2-3	TRBV7-3	CASSLGTGVTDTQYF
once	TRBJ2-3	TRBV5-4	CASRPVPGPSTDTQYF
few	TRBJ2-1	TRBV11-1	CASSSGPWEQFF
-	TRBJ2-7	TRBV6-1	CASRVRDRGEQYF
few	TRBJ2-7	TRBV28	CASSYGGTVFSLYEQYF
-	TRBJ1-3	TRBV7-9	CASSLFPGNTIYF
-	TRBJ2-2	TRBV6-5	CASSYVPSPGAGELFF
-	TRBJ2-7	TRBV5-1	CASSSTPFRIYEQYF
-	TRBJ2-7	TRBV5-1	CASSLVPGRGGEQYF
few	TRBJ2-3	TRBV6-5	CASSYSSPGSTDTQYF
-	TRBJ2-2	TRBV7-9	CASRLTSGELFF
few	TRBJ2-5	TRBV28	CASSRGGLAGAPTQYF
-	TRBJ1-5	TRBV7-9	CASSPDRGRDSNQPQHF
-	TRBJ1-1	TRBV5-1	CASSYAVNTEAFF
-	TRBJ2-3	TRBV5-1	CASSLDGSESTDTQYF
-	TRBJ1-2	TRBV4-1	CASSHRDFGGGGYTF
-	TRBJ2-7	TRBV9	CASSGGATTSYEQYF
-	TRBJ2-5	TRBV4-2	CASSQDYPGGLQETQYF
-	TRBJ2-5	TRBV7-2	CASSLQPSAVETQYF
-	TRBJ2-5	TRBV28	CASSSTQLAGGPLREQYF
-	TRBJ1-2	TRBV6-4	CASSERDGAARANYGYTF
-	TRBJ2-2	TRBV7-2	CASSLRRGDTGELFF
few	TRBJ1-4	TRBV14	CASSQTGTNEKLFF
-	TRBJ1-2	TRBV18	CASSQGGRYGYTF
-	TRBJ2-2	TRBV10-2	CASNTLAGVAGELFF
-	TRBJ2-7	TRBV2	CASSRTGVGYEQYF
-	TRBJ1-1	TRBV28	CASSSGQRGMNTEAFF